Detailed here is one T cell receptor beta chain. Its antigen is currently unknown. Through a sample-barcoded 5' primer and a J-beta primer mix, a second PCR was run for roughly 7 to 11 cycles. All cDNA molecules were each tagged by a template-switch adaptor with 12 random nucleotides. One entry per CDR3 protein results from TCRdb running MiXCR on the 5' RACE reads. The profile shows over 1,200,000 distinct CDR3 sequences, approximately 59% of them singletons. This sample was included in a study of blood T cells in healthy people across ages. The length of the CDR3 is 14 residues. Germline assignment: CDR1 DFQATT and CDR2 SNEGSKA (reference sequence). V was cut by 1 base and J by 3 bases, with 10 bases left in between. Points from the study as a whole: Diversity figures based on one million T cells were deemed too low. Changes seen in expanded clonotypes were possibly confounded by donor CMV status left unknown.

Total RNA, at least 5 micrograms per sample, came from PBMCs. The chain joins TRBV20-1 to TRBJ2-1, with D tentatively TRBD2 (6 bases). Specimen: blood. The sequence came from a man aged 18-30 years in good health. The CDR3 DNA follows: TGCAGTGCTAGAGGGCCGGGAGACTACAATGAGCAGTTCTTC. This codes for CSARGPGDYNEQFF.